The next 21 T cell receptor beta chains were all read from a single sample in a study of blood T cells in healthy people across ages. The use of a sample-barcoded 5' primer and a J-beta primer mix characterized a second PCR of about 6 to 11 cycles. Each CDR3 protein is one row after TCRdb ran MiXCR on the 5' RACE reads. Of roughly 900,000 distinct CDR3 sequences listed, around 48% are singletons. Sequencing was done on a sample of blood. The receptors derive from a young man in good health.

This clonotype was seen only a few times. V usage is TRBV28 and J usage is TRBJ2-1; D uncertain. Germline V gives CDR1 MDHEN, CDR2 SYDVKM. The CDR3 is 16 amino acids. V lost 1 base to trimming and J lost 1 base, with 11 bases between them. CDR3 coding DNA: TGTGCCAGCAGTTTATTCCCTGGTGGGTCCTACAATGAGCAGTTCTTC. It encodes CASSLFPGGSYNEQFF. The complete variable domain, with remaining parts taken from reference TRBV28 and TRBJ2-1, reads DVKVTQSSRYLVKRTGEKVFLECVQDMDHENMFWYRQDPGLGLRLIYFSYDVKMKEKGDIPEGYSVSREKKERFSLILESASTNQTSMYLCASSLFPGGSYNEQFFGPGTRLTVL.

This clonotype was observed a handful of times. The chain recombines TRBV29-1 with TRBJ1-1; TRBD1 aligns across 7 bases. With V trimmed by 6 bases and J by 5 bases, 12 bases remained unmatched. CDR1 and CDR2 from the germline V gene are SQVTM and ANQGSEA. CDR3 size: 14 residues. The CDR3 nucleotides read TGCAGCGTCCTCCCCCGGACCAGGGGGACTGAAGCTTTCTTT. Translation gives CSVLPRTRGTEAFF.

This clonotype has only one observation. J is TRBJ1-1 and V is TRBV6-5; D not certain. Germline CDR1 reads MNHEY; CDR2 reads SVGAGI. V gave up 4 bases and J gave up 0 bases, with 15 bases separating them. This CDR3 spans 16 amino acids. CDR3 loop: CASSFGLVGVNTEAFF. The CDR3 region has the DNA TGTGCCAGCAGTTTCGGGCTTGTCGGTGTGAACACTGAAGCTTTCTTT.

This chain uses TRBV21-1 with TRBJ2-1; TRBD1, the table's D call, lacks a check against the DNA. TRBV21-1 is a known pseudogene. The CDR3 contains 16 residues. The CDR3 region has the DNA TGTGCCAGCAGCAAAGGTCCCAGAGGGCCCTCCCATGAGCAGTTCTTC. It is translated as CASSKGPRGPSHEQFF.

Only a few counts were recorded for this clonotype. As DNA, the CDR3 is TGTGCCACCAGTGATCCCGGGGGACTTGGGTCCTACAATGAGCAGTACTTC. This encodes CATSDPGGLGSYNEQYF. V gene TRBV24-1 combines with J gene TRBJ2-7; the D gene is possibly TRBD2 (6 bases). Looked up from germline, CDR1 is KGHDR and CDR2 is SFDVKD. The CDR3 runs 17 residues. V lost 3 bases and J lost 7, with 24 bases in between.

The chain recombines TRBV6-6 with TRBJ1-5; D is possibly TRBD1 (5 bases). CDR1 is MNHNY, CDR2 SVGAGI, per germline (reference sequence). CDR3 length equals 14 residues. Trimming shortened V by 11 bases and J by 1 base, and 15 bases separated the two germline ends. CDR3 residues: CAGSSGESNQPQHF. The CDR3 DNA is TGTGCCGGGTCCTCGGGGGAGAGCAATCAGCCCCAGCATTTT.

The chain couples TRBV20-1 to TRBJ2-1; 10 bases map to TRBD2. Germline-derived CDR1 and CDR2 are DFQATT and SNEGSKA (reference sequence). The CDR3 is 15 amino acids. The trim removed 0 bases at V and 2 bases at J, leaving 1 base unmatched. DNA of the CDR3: TGCAGTGCTAGAGAAGCGGGGGGGGCCTACAATGAGCAGTTCTTC. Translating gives CSAREAGGAYNEQFF.

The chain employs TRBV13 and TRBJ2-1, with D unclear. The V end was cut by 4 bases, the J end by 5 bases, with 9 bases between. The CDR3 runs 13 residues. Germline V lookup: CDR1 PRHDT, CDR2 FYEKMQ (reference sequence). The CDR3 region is CASSSLLNNEQFF. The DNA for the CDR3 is TGTGCCAGCAGCTCACTGTTGAACAATGAGCAGTTCTTC.

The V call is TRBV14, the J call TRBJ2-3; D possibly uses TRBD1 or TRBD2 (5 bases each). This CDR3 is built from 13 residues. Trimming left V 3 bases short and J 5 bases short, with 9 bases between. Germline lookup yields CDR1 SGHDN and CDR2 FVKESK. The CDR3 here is CASSQAGRDTQYF. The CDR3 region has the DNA TGTGCCAGCAGCCAGGCAGGGAGAGATACGCAGTATTTT. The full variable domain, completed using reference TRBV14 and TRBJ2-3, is EAGVTQFPSHSVIEKGQTVTLRCDPISGHDNLYWYRRVMGKEIKFLLHFVKESKQDESGMPNNRFLAERTGGTYSTLKVQPAELEDSGVYFCASSQAGRDTQYFGPGTRLTVL.

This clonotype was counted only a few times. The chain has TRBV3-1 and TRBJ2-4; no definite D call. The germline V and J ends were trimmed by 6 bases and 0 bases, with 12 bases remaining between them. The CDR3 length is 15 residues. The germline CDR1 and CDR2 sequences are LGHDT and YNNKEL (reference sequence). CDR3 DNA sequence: TGTGCCAGCAGTACATCCTCAGTAGCCAAAAACATTCAGTACTTC. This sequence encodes CASSTSSVAKNIQYF.

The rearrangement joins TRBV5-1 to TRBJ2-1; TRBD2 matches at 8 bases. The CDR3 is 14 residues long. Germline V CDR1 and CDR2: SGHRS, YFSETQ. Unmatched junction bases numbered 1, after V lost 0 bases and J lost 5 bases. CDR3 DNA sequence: TGCGCCAGCAGCTTGGAACTAGCGGACAATGAGCAGTTCTTC. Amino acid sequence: CASSLELADNEQFF.

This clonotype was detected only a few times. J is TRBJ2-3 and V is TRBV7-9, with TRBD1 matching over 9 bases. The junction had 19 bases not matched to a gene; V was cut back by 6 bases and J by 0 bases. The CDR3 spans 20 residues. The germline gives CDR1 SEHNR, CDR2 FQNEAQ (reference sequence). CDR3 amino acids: CASSRTGVNFAGISTDTQYF. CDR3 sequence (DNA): TGTGCCAGCAGTCGGACAGGGGTTAATTTCGCGGGGATTAGCACAGATACGCAGTATTTT.

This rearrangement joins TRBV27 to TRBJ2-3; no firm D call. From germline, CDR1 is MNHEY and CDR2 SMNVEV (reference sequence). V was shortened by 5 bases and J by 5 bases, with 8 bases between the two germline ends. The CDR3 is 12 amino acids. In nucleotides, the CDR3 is TGTGCCAGCAGTCCCGGGCAAGATACGCAGTATTTT. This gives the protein CASSPGQDTQYF.

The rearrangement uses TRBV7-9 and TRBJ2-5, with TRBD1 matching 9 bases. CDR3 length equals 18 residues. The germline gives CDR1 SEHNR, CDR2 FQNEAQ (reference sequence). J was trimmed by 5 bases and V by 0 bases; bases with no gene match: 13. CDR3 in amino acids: CASSLASGTGISSETQYF. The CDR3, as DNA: TGTGCCAGCAGCTTAGCAAGCGGGACAGGGATTTCAAGTGAGACCCAGTACTTC.

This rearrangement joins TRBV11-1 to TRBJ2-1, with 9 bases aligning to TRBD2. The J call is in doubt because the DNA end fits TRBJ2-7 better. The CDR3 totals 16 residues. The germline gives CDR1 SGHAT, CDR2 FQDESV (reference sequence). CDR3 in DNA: TGTGCCAGCAGTTCGACTAGCGGCAGCTCCTACAATGAGCAGTACTTC. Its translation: CASSSTSGSSYNEQYF.

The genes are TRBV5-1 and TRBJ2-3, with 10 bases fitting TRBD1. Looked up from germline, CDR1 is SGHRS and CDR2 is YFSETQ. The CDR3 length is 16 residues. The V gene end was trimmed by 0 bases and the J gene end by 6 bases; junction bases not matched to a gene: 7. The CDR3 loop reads CASSLGGQGNWDTQYF. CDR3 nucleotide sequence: TGCGCCAGCAGCTTGGGGGGACAGGGGAACTGGGATACGCAGTATTTT.

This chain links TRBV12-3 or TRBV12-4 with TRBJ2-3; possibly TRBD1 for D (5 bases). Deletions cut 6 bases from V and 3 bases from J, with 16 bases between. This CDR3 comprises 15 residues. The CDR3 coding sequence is TGTGCCAGCAGCCGAGACAGTGGTAGTACAGATACGCAGTATTTT. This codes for CASSRDSGSTDTQYF.

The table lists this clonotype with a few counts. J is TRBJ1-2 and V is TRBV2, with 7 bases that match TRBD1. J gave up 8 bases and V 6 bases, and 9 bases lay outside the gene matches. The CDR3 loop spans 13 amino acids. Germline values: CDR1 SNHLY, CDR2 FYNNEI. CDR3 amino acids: CASSRFTGEGYTF. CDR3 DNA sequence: TGTGCCAGCAGCCGATTTACAGGGGAAGGCTACACCTTC. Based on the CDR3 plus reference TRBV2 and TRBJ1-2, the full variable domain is EPEVTQTPSHQVTQMGQEVILRCVPISNHLYFYWYRQILGQKVEFLVSFYNNEISEKSEIFDDQFSVERPDGSNFTLKIRSTKLEDSAMYFCASSRFTGEGYTFGSGTRLTVV.

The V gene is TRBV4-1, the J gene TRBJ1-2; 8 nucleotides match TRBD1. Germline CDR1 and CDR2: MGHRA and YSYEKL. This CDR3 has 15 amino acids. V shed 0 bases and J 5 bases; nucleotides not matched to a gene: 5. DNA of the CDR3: TGCGCCAGCAGCCAAGAAACCCAGGGGGCTTATGGCTACACCTTC. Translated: CASSQETQGAYGYTF.

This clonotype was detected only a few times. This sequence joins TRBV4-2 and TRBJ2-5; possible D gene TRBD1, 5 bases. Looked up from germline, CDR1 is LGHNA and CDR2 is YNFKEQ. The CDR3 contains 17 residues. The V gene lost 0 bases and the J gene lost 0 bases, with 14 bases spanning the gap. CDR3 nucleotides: TGTGCCAGCAGCCAAGATCCAGGGTCAGCGTACCAAGAGACCCAGTACTTC. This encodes CASSQDPGSAYQETQYF.

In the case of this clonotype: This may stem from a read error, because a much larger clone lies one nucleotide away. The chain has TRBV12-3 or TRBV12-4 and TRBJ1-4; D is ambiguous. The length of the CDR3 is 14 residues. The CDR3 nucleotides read TGTGCCCGCAGTTTCGGCACAATCAATGAAAAACTGTTTTTT. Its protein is CARSFGTINEKLFF.